This T cell receptor (beta chain) was sequenced for a study of vaccination effects on CD4 cells after COVID-19. Sequencing was performed with immunoSEQ multiplex PCR; in TCRdb, only in-frame clones are kept and a portion is missing. The profile covers tens of thousands of clones, with about four fifths appearing a single time and roughly 5% taken by the ten largest. Ahead of sequencing, the ViraFEST assay grew antigen-specific CD4+ T cells using viral peptide pools. When around nine days of culture had elapsed, CD4+ T cells were isolated. Each person got two doses of an mRNA SARS-CoV-2 vaccine, BNT162b2 or mRNA-1273. Study-level results: After vaccination, at late timepoints, clones induced by infection and by vaccine contracted markedly.

About this clone: Its antigen remains unknown.

This clonotype originated in a human donor who received a COVID-19 vaccine. Some clones in this sample may be carry-over from other donors' samples. The specimen was CD4+ T cells from PBMCs cultured with SARS-CoV-2 spike peptides, collected after COVID-19 vaccination.

CDR3 sequence reads: CASSLEVAGNTIYF. The CDR3 DNA is TGTGCCAGCAGCCTTGAGGTTGCTGGAAACACCATATATTTT. The V call is TRBV7-9, the J call TRBJ1-3; D not certain. The length of the CDR3 is 14 residues. Germline V lookup: CDR1 SEHNR, CDR2 FQNEAQ (reference sequence). V was cut by 5 bases and J by 2 bases, with 10 bases left in between.